This T cell receptor beta chain appears in the sequencing data of a study of immune heterogeneity within non-small cell lung tumors. Amplifying TCR beta CDR3 involved multiplex PCR carried out with 32 V and 13 J primers. TCRdb redid the calling of the multiplex PCR reads with MiXCR, one entry per CDR3 protein. The table includes approximately 6,300 distinct CDR3 sequences, 20% to 25% detected once. Whole-study findings and limits: Local tumor mutational burden, with an R of approximately 0.36, correlated moderately but significantly with local T-cell clonality.

CDR3 size: 13 residues. V dropped 2 bases and J dropped 8 bases, with 14 bases sitting between them. The V gene's germline CDR1 is DFQATT and CDR2 SNEGSKA (reference sequence). Genomic DNA from bulk tumor acted as the template, and roughly 0.55 ug was loaded per sample. Several far-apart biopsies were taken per primary tumor during surgery. The study cohort was described as untreated, and its members had newly diagnosed non-small cell lung cancer. They went on to have curative surgery. In this sample, this clonotype turned up a few times. Its antigen is as yet unknown. The rearrangement joins TRBV20-1 to TRBJ2-3, with a weak D call TRBD1 (5 bases). The sequenced material came from lung tumor tissue. This clonotype originated in a female donor with non-small cell lung cancer. CDR3 sequence (DNA): TGCAGTGCTAGACTTCTCAGGGATAGTACGCAGTATTTT. Protein sequence: CSARLLRDSTQYF.